One and the same sample provided the 3 T cell receptor beta chains below, sequenced in a study of T-cell reconstitution after alpha-beta-depleted transplantation in children (dated by TCRdb to 2016 to 2017). Interpreted using the paper, the treatment or condition label stands for: allogeneic hematopoietic cell transplantation with graft depleted of TCRalphabeta T cells and CD19 B cells. The library was produced with PCR. Sequencing instrument: Illumina HiSeq 2500. To normalize quantification of the TCRbeta repertoire, the TCR libraries were built with molecular barcoding that relied on unique molecular identifiers. TCRdb reran the public reads through fastp at Q25 and MiXCR, keeping productive beta chains. Each record represents a unique CDR3 protein, reported with the most common genes and DNA among its rows. A total of hundreds of thousands of distinct CDR3 sequences appear in this sample, 7.5% to 9.5% of them only once. The biggest ten clones account for nearly 6.5% of the sample.

Sequencing was performed on PBMCs, mostly from graft donor cells, taken 180 days after TCRalphabeta/CD19-depleted stem cell transplant. Receptors originate from a male patient aged 10 to 17 who had a stem cell transplant for acute lymphoblastic leukemia, so the T cells may come from the graft donor.

This clonotype was found many times. The chain joins TRBV4-3 to TRBJ2-1; no clear D gene. Trimming removed 0 bases from V and 2 bases from J, with 11 bases in between. The germline V gene encodes CDR1 LGHNA and CDR2 YSLEER. This CDR3 has 16 residues. CDR3 sequence: CASSQERVLTYNEQFF. CDR3 DNA sequence: TGCGCCAGCAGCCAAGAAAGGGTTTTAACCTACAATGAGCAGTTCTTC.

This clonotype was observed many times. V and J are TRBV12-3 or TRBV12-4 and TRBJ2-1, with 7 bases aligning to TRBD1. The CDR3 has 16 residues. V was pared by 6 bases and J by 4 bases, with 12 bases of the junction left unmatched. CDR3 nucleotides: TGTGCCAGCAGGGCCCAGGGGGACCCCTTTTACAATGAGCAGTTCTTC. It specifies CASRAQGDPFYNEQFF.

This clonotype has just one count. With a much larger clone just one base away, this may be a read error. The chain has TRBV20-1 and TRBJ2-3; 8 bases are shared with TRBD2. Germline loops: CDR1 DFQATT, CDR2 SNEGSKA (reference sequence). The CDR3 extends over 16 amino acids. CDR3 coding DNA: TGCTGTGCTAGAGACCTAGGGACTAGGTCTGCAGATACGCAGTATTTT. Translating it yields CCARDLGTRSADTQYF.